Listed below are T cell receptor beta chains from one sample, sequenced in a study of T cell repertoires in cytomegalovirus infection. TCRdb recomputed calls from the reads with MiXCR, one row per CDR3 protein. The sample contains around 140,000 distinct CDR3 sequences, about 6.5% of which appear only once. The sample taken for sequencing was PBMCs. All receptors come from a human donor in good health (CMV status not recorded). Some clones in this sample may be carry-over from other donors' samples. CDR3s include the opening cysteine and the closing phenylalanine or tryptophan. Each record gives: D gene, V gene, clone size, J gene, CDR3 DNA, CDR3 protein. A D gene is named only where the DNA matches it firmly. Not all rows give a size; the values are once, few, many and, for expanded clones, a class.

D: -
V: TRBV5-1
size: many
J: TRBJ2-5
DNA: TGCGCCAGCAGCTTAGCGGGCCCCCAAGAGACCCAGTACTTC
CDR3: CASSLAGPQETQYF

D: TRBD2
V: TRBV5-1
size: few
J: TRBJ2-1
DNA: TGCGCCAGCAGCTTGAAAAGCGGGGGGGCCGGAGAGCAGTTCTTC
CDR3: CASSLKSGGAGEQFF

D: -
V: TRBV7-9
size: many
J: TRBJ1-5
DNA: TGTGCCAGCAGCTTAAGGGGTACAGGCAATCAGCCCCAGCATTTT
CDR3: CASSLRGTGNQPQHF

D: -
V: TRBV7-3
size: many
J: TRBJ2-1
DNA: -
CDR3: CASSVAAGALIFF

D: -
V: TRBV7-9
size: -
J: TRBJ1-2
DNA: TGTGCCAGCAGCTCGATCCCCTCAATCTATGGCTACACCTTC
CDR3: CASSSIPSIYGYTF

D: TRBD1
V: TRBV11-3
size: many
J: TRBJ2-2
DNA: TGTGCCAGCGCTTATCAGGGGGACACGAACACCGGGGAGCTGTTTTTT
CDR3: CASAYQGDTNTGELFF

D: -
V: TRBV6-6
size: many
J: TRBJ2-1
DNA: TGTGCCAGCAGTTGGGGAAATGAGCAGTTCTTC
CDR3: CASSWGNEQFF

D: -
V: TRBV7-2
size: many
J: TRBJ1-1
DNA: TGTGCCAGCAGTCGAAGAGGGGTGAACACTGAAGCTTTCTTT
CDR3: CASSRRGVNTEAFF

D: TRBD2
V: TRBV10-2
size: -
J: TRBJ2-1
DNA: TGCGCCAGCAGGGGGAGCGGGGGGTCCTACAATGAGCAGTTCTTC
CDR3: CASRGSGGSYNEQFF

D: -
V: TRBV20-1
size: few
J: TRBJ2-4
DNA: TGCAGTGCGAGGGGTATAGACAAAAACATTCAGTACTTC
CDR3: CSARGIDKNIQYF

D: -
V: TRBV28
size: many
J: TRBJ2-5
DNA: TGTGCCAGCAGTCTCATAGGGGAGACCCAGTACTTC
CDR3: CASSLIGETQYF

D: TRBD2
V: TRBV7-2
size: many
J: TRBJ2-5
DNA: TGTGCCAGCAGCACCGGGACTAGCGGGGGAGAGACCCAGTACTTC
CDR3: CASSTGTSGGETQYF

D: -
V: TRBV24-1
size: many
J: TRBJ2-3
DNA: TGTGCCACCAGTGATTCCTTCACAGATACGCAGTATTTT
CDR3: CATSDSFTDTQYF

D: TRBD1
V: TRBV7-8
size: many
J: TRBJ2-7
DNA: TGTGCCAGCAGCCCCGGACAGGGGGCTCCTTACGAGCAGTACTTC
CDR3: CASSPGQGAPYEQYF

D: TRBD1
V: TRBV10-3
size: many
J: TRBJ1-2
DNA: TGTGCCATCAGTGAGCTCGGACAGGGCGGCTACACCTTC
CDR3: CAISELGQGGYTF

D: TRBD1
V: TRBV23-1
size: few
J: TRBJ2-3
DNA: TGCGCCAGCAGTCAATCAGGGACAGGAAGTACAGATACGCAGTATTTT
CDR3: CASSQSGTGSTDTQYF

D: TRBD1
V: TRBV28
size: -
J: TRBJ1-1
DNA: TGTGCCAGCAGTTTATGGGGACAGGGGTCCACTGAAGCTTTCTTT
CDR3: CASSLWGQGSTEAFF

D: -
V: TRBV10-2
size: many
J: TRBJ1-5
DNA: TGCGCCAGCAGTACGGGGGCGAGGCAGCCCCAGCATTTT
CDR3: CASSTGARQPQHF

D: TRBD2
V: TRBV6-6
size: few
J: TRBJ2-3
DNA: TGTGCCAGCGGGAGGGGAGATACGCAGTATTTT
CDR3: CASGRGDTQYF

D: -
V: TRBV28
size: many
J: TRBJ1-2
DNA: TGTGCCAGCAGTAGGACAGTCTATGGCTACACCTTC
CDR3: CASSRTVYGYTF

D: -
V: TRBV19
size: -
J: TRBJ2-5
DNA: TGTGCCAGTAGTATATCCCAGTACCAAGAGACCCAGTACTTC
CDR3: CASSISQYQETQYF

D: TRBD1
V: TRBV7-2
size: many
J: TRBJ2-7
DNA: TGTGCCAGCAGCTTAAGGGACAGGGGCTACGAGCAGTACTTC
CDR3: CASSLRDRGYEQYF

D: -
V: TRBV28
size: -
J: TRBJ2-5
DNA: TGTGCCAGCAGACTATCGGGCCAAGAGACCCAGTACTTC
CDR3: CASRLSGQETQYF

D: -
V: TRBV12-3/TRBV12-4
size: many
J: TRBJ2-5
DNA: TGTGCCAGCAGTCCACAAATTACAAGGATGCAGTACTTC
CDR3: CASSPQITRMQYF

D: TRBD2
V: TRBV7-6
size: -
J: TRBJ2-1
DNA: TGTGCCAGCGGACTAGCGGGGGGGGTCAATGAGCAGTTCTTC
CDR3: CASGLAGGVNEQFF

D: -
V: TRBV12-3/TRBV12-4
size: many
J: TRBJ1-2
DNA: TGTGCCAGCAGTTTTGGCAGGAACTATGGCTACACCTTC
CDR3: CASSFGRNYGYTF

D: -
V: TRBV28
size: once
J: TRBJ2-7
DNA: TGTGCCAGCAGGAGAGACACCTACGAGCAGTACTTC
CDR3: CASRRDTYEQYF

D: -
V: TRBV7-8
size: many
J: TRBJ2-2
DNA: TGTGCCAGCAGCTTAAGTTTGTACCGGGAGCTGTTTTTT
CDR3: CASSLSLYRELFF

D: -
V: TRBV20-1
size: many
J: TRBJ1-1
DNA: TGCAGTGCTAGCGCCATGGTGAGTGTGGTCATGAACACTGAAGCTTTCTTT
CDR3: CSASAMVSVVMNTEAFF

D: TRBD1
V: TRBV10-3
size: many
J: TRBJ1-4
DNA: TGTGCCATCAGTGGAGGGACAGGGGCGCCTAATGAAAAACTGTTTTTT
CDR3: CAISGGTGAPNEKLFF

D: TRBD1
V: TRBV18
size: many
J: TRBJ2-3
DNA: TGTGCCAGCTCACCACGACCAGGGGGCGCAGGCACAGATACGCAGTATTTT
CDR3: CASSPRPGGAGTDTQYF

D: -
V: TRBV19
size: few
J: TRBJ1-5
DNA: TGTGCCAGCCACTTGCCAGGGGAGCAGGCCCAGCATTTT
CDR3: CASHLPGEQAQHF

D: -
V: TRBV7-2
size: many
J: TRBJ2-5
DNA: TGTGCCAGCAGCCCCTCCTTGGCAGGGACCAGGGAGACCCAGTACTTC
CDR3: CASSPSLAGTRETQYF

D: -
V: TRBV7-2
size: many
J: TRBJ1-2
DNA: TGTGCCAGCAGCCATTGGTCCGCGGACAAATGGGGCTACACCTTC
CDR3: CASSHWSADKWGYTF

D: -
V: TRBV6-2/TRBV6-3
size: few
J: TRBJ2-1
DNA: TGTGCCAGCAGTACAACCAATGAGCAGTTCTTC
CDR3: CASSTTNEQFF

D: TRBD2
V: TRBV7-8
size: many
J: TRBJ2-2
DNA: TGTGCCAGCAGCGCCCGGGGGGGGACCGGGGCCAACACCGGGGAGCTGTTTTTT
CDR3: CASSARGGTGANTGELFF

D: -
V: TRBV19
size: -
J: TRBJ1-1
DNA: TGTGCCAGTAGAGACAGAGGGAGGACTGAAGCTTTCTTT
CDR3: CASRDRGRTEAFF

D: -
V: TRBV19
size: many
J: TRBJ2-1
DNA: TGTGCCACCAGCCCCACTCAAGACAGGGAGCAGTTCTTC
CDR3: CATSPTQDREQFF

D: -
V: TRBV28
size: many
J: TRBJ1-1
DNA: TGTGCCAGCAGTTTAAGGCAGGGAATGGGGAACACTGAAGCTTTCTTT
CDR3: CASSLRQGMGNTEAFF

D: -
V: TRBV10-3
size: many
J: TRBJ1-1
DNA: TGTGCCATCAGGGTTTTCGAAGGCACTGAAGCTTTCTTT
CDR3: CAIRVFEGTEAFF

D: -
V: TRBV19
size: many
J: TRBJ2-7
DNA: TGTGCCAGTAGGATCCAAGGCCGGCGCGGCTACGAGCAGTACTTC
CDR3: CASRIQGRRGYEQYF

D: -
V: TRBV15
size: -
J: TRBJ2-3
DNA: TGTGCCACCAGCAGAGATCCCGGGAGTCGCACAGATACGCAGTATTTT
CDR3: CATSRDPGSRTDTQYF

D: -
V: TRBV20-1
size: many
J: TRBJ1-1
DNA: TGCAGTGCTTGGACAGACGGGGGAACTGAAGCTTTCTTT
CDR3: CSAWTDGGTEAFF

D: TRBD2
V: TRBV30
size: -
J: TRBJ2-5
DNA: TGTGCCTGGAGGCAGACTAGCGGGGGGGCTGGGACCCAGTACTTC
CDR3: CAWRQTSGGAGTQYF

D: TRBD1
V: TRBV7-9
size: many
J: TRBJ2-1
DNA: TGTGCCAGCAGCTATGGACAGGGAATTTTTAATGAGCAGTTCTTC
CDR3: CASSYGQGIFNEQFF

D: -
V: TRBV4-2
size: many
J: TRBJ1-1
DNA: TGTGCCAGCAGCCAGGAACGAGGCCAAAAAGCTTTCTTT
CDR3: CASSQERGQKAFF

D: TRBD2
V: TRBV15
size: -
J: TRBJ2-5
DNA: TGTGCCACGAAAGTTAGCGGGGGGGCGGAGGAGACCCAGTACTTC
CDR3: CATKVSGGAEETQYF

D: -
V: TRBV12-3/TRBV12-4
size: many
J: TRBJ1-5
DNA: TGTGCCAGCAGTTTAGCAGGGGCAAACCCGGCCCAGCATTTT
CDR3: CASSLAGANPAQHF

D: TRBD2
V: TRBV12-3/TRBV12-4
size: many
J: TRBJ2-3
DNA: TGTGCCAGCAGTTCCCGGCTAGCGGGGGGGGAAGCAGATACGCAGTATTTT
CDR3: CASSSRLAGGEADTQYF

D: -
V: TRBV7-2
size: many
J: TRBJ2-3
DNA: TGTGCCAGCAGCCATGGGGGGGGGGCAAGAGATACGCAGTATTTT
CDR3: CASSHGGGARDTQYF